This TCR beta chain was captured by sequencing in a study of identical twins (dated by TCRdb to the mid-2010s). Background for the entire study: To test whether fetal clonotypes persist, this study deep-sequenced TCR alpha and beta repertoires from monozygotic twins, from unrelated adults of various ages, and from cord blood. To rule out contamination, replicate twin experiments were performed at different times with different library preparation protocols. Findings and caveats that apply to the study as a whole: Invariant T cells such as MAIT and iNKT could partly confound zero-insertion analyses, although diverse VJ usage argued against such confounding for most clonotypes. Because the same donors could not be followed over many years, the conclusions relied on cross-sectional statistical analysis. Excess twin sharing in beta out-of-frame sequences was weaker because fewer shared sequences lowered the signal-to-noise ratio. Recombination models systematically underestimated out-of-frame TCR alpha sharing in monozygotic twins but agreed with sharing between unrelated individuals. Out-of-frame TCR alpha sequences shared between twins showed an excess of low generation-probability sequences compared with coincidental sharing between unrelated individuals. Fewer insertions were carried by abundant cord blood beta clonotypes, a similar but weaker trend appeared in young adult naive repertoires, and no such trend appeared in memory repertoires.

The library was produced with 5' RACE. This sample was sequenced with an Illumina HiSeq 2000. A universal primer binding site was added through template switching, and the final cDNA carried a unique molecular identifier so that TCR cDNA molecules could be counted accurately. First-strand cDNA for TCR alpha and beta chains was synthesized from specific primers in the conserved constant-segment region. To control for contamination, every cDNA library was double barcoded, receiving both a SMART-Mk sample barcode and Illumina barcodes. TruSeq adapter sequences and Illumina sample barcodes were added in two successive PCR steps. The Illumina HiSeq platform was used with custom primers to sequence TCR alpha and beta cDNA libraries. The paper's processing steps were these. Unique molecular identifiers were extracted from raw reads with MiGEC, and CDR3 positions were determined with MiXCR. For each individual, recombination models were inferred using an EM algorithm with the repgenHMM and IGoR tools. The tcR package in R was used for shared clonotype analysis, with sharing normalized by the product of cloneset sizes. To study raw recombination without the effects of thymic and clonal selection, out-of-frame nonproductive sequences were analyzed. In TCRdb, the public reads were trimmed at Q25 with fastp and aligned with MiXCR, with productive beta chains retained. Identical CDR3 protein sequences are pooled into one entry, listed with their most common genes and DNA. TCRdb's processing, not the authors' own work, is the source of the V and J calls. The sample table shows roughly 630,000 distinct CDR3 sequences, and about 7.1% are seen once. In total, the top ten clones hold about 1.5% of the sample.

According to the germline V gene, CDR1 reads MGHRA and CDR2 reads YSYEKL. Its CDR3 holds 14 amino acids, cysteine through phenylalanine. The read is trimmed to its CDR3 DNA, 42 bases read in frame from base 1. After removal of 6 bases from V and 5 bases from J, the junction retains 4 bases not matched to a gene. Every donor in the study was a healthy Caucasian. Three pairs of female monozygotic twins, all aged roughly 18 to 29 years, were included in the twin cohort. The RNA used for TCR libraries was isolated from peripheral blood mononuclear cells. In its sample, this clonotype was seen a few times. The specificity of this receptor is unknown. Per-base quality was not reported, and no clone a single base away is much larger than it. These data were also reused for a study on yellow fever vaccine responses in identical twins. Taken from the second paper: According to the authors, the vaccine-induced T cell response in identical twins seemed to be partly convergent and partly specific to each individual. The study precisely tracked vaccine-responding T cell clones in identical twins.

The material sequenced was PBMCs. The chain joins TRBV4-1 to TRBJ2-2, with 9 bases aligning to TRBD2. This receptor was obtained from a woman under 30 in good health. The DNA sequence follows: TGCGCCAGCAGACTGACTAGCGGTACCGGGGAGCTGTTTTTT. Translated, this is CASRLTSGTGELFF.